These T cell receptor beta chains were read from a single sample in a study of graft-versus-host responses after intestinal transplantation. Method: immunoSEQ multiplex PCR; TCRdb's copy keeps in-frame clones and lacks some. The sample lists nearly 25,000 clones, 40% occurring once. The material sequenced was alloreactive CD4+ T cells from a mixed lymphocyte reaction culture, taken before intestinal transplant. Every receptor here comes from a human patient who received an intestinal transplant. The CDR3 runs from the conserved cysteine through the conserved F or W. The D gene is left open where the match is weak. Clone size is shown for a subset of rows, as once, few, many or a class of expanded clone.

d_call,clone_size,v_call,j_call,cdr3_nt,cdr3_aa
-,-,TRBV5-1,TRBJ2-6,TGCGCCAGCAGCTTGGGAGGTTACTCTGGGGCCAACGTCCTGACTTTC,CASSLGGYSGANVLTF
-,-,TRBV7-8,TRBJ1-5,TGTGCCAGCAGCCCCAGCCCGGAGGCCCGTCAGCCCCAGCATTTT,CASSPSPEARQPQHF
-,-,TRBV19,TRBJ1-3,TGTGCCAGTAGTATGACGGCAGGGCCCTCTGGAAACACCATATATTTT,CASSMTAGPSGNTIYF
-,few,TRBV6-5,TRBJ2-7,TGTGCCAGCAGTTACGTCTTTACTAGCCCCCACGAGCAGTACTTC,CASSYVFTSPHEQYF
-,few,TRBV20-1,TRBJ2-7,TGCAGTGCTCCGGACAACTACGAGCAGTACTTC,CSAPDNYEQYF
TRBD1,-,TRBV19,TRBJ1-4,TGTGCCAGTAGTCTGTACAGGGGGCAGAATGAAAAACTGTTTTTT,CASSLYRGQNEKLFF
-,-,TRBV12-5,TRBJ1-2,TGTGCTAGTGGTTTGGTCCGTTGGGAGAACTATGGCTACACCTTC,CASGLVRWENYGYTF
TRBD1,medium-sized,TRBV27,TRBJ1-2,TGTGCCAGCAGTTTAGGGACAGCTAACTATGGCTACACCTTC,CASSLGTANYGYTF
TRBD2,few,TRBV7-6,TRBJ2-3,TGTGCCAGCAGCCCGCGGGGGAGACCTAGCACAGATACGCAGTATTTT,CASSPRGRPSTDTQYF
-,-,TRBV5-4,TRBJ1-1,TGTGCCAGCAGCGTAACTGGACAGATCTTGAACACTGAAGCTTTCTTT,CASSVTGQILNTEAFF
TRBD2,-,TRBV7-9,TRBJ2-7,TGTGCCAGCAGGCCCTACGTGGGTAGCGGGACCTCCTACGAGCAGTACTTC,CASRPYVGSGTSYEQYF
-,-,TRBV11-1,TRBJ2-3,TGTGCCAGCAGCCCAGTGGGGAGCGCCCATGCCGTTACGCAGTATTTT,CASSPVGSAHAVTQYF
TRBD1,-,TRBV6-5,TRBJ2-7,TGTGCCAGCAGTGGACAGGGAGGAATGACCTACGAGCAGTACTTC,CASSGQGGMTYEQYF
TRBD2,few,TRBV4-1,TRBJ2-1,TGCGCCAGCAGCCAGACGTTAGGACTAGTCTTGGCGGATGAGCAGTTCTTC,CASSQTLGLVLADEQFF
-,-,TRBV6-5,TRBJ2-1,TGTGCCAGCAAGAACCCCTTGGGGGGGCAGTTCTTC,CASKNPLGGQFF
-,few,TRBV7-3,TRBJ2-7,TGTGCCAGACCCGCGAAGGGGCAACAGGGTTTTGGGCAGTACTTC,CARPAKGQQGFGQYF
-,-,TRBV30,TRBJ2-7,TGTGCCTGGAGTGCAGTCTACGAGCAGTACTTC,CAWSAVYEQYF
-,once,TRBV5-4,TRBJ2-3,TGTGCCAGCAGCTTGGTTGGTGGGGGCCTAAGCACAGATACGCAGTATTTT,CASSLVGGGLSTDTQYF
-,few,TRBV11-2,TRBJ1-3,TGTGCCAGCGGGGGGGATGCTGGAAACACCATATATTTT,CASGGDAGNTIYF
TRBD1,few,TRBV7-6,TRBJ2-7,TGTGCCAGCAGCTTAGAGACAGGGGGCTACGAGCAGTACTTC,CASSLETGGYEQYF
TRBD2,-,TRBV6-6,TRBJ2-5,TGTGCCAGCAGTTACTTAGCGGGGTCAGAGACCCAGTACTTC,CASSYLAGSETQYF
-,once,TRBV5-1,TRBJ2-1,TGCGCCAGCAGCTTGGACGGGAGCTCCTACAATGAGCAGTTCTTC,CASSLDGSSYNEQFF
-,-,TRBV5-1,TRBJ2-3,TGCGCCAGCAGCTTGGTTTCTTATACTAGCACAGATACGCAGTATTTT,CASSLVSYTSTDTQYF
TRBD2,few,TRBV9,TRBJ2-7,TGTGCCAGCAGCGTCGGCACTAGCGGTTCCTACGAGCAGTACTTC,CASSVGTSGSYEQYF
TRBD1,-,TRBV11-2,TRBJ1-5,TGTGCCAGCAGCTTAGATGGGACAGGCCGAGGAGGCAATCAGCCCCAGCATTTT,CASSLDGTGRGGNQPQHF
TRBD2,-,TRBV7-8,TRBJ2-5,TGTGCCAGCAGCCGCCACCTGGGGACTAGCGGCCAAGAGACCCAGTACTTC,CASSRHLGTSGQETQYF
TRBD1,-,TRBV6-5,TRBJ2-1,TGTGCCAGCAGCGGCAGGGGGAATGAGCAGTTCTTC,CASSGRGNEQFF
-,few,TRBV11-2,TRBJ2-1,TGTGCCAGCAGCCCCTTTATCGTGCAACCCTACTACAATGAGCAGTTCTTC,CASSPFIVQPYYNEQFF
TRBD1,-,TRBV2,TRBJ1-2,TGTGCCAGCTCCACAGGGGTGAACTATGGCTACACCTTC,CASSTGVNYGYTF
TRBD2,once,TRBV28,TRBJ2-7,TGTGCCAGCAGGAACGCGGGGGGGTCCTACGAGCAGTACTTC,CASRNAGGSYEQYF
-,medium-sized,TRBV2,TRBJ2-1,TGTGCCAGCAAACGGGGGGCCCTAGACAATGAGCAGTTCTTC,CASKRGALDNEQFF
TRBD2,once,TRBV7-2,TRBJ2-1,TGTGCCAGCCTGACGGGACTAGTATCGAATGAGCAGTTCTTC,CASLTGLVSNEQFF
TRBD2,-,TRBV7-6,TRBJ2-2,TGTGCCAGCAGCTTAGTTGTAGCGGGAGGGTTCGCGAACACCGGGGAGCTGTTTTTT,CASSLVVAGGFANTGELFF
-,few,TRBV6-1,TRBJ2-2,TGTGCCAGCAGGACAGGAAGGTCGACCGGGGAGCTGTTTTTT,CASRTGRSTGELFF
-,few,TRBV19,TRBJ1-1,TGTGCCAGTAGTATTCTGGCAAACCCTGAAGCTTTCTTT,CASSILANPEAFF
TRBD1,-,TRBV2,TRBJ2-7,TGTGCCAGCAGGCGGACAGGGTTCCACGAGCAGTACTTC,CASRRTGFHEQYF
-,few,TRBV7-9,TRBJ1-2,TGTGCCAGCAGCTTTAGCAAGACCGACACCTTC,CASSFSKTDTF
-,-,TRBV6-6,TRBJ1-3,TGTGCCAGCAGTTACGGGACTTTCTCTGGAAACACCATATATTTT,CASSYGTFSGNTIYF
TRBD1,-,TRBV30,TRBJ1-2,TGTGCCTGGAGACCCGGACTCGGACAGGCCTATGGCTACACCTTC,CAWRPGLGQAYGYTF
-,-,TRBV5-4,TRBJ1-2,TGTGCCAGCAGCCCCGACAGCAACTATGGCTACACCTTC,CASSPDSNYGYTF
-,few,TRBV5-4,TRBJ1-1,TGTGCCAGCATAAGGCGGGATGGGAACACTGAAGCTTTCTTT,CASIRRDGNTEAFF
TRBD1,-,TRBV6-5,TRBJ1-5,TGTGCCAGCAGTTATTCAGGGGGCGGCAATCAGCCCCAGCATTTT,CASSYSGGGNQPQHF
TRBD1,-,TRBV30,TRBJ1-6,TGTGCCTGGAGGGGGACAGGTAATTCACCCCTCCACTTT,CAWRGTGNSPLHF